This TCR beta chain was captured by sequencing in a study of blood T cell repertoires in COVID-19. Overall study: T cells, B-cell-depleted T cells, or PBMCs provided the cDNA or gDNA that served as material.

J lost 2 bases, V lost 2 bases, and 2 bases had no gene match. This CDR3 is 14 amino acids long. Germline V gene sequence: CDR1 SGHNT, CDR2 YYREEE (reference sequence). Authors' processing steps: Estimation of nucleated cell counts was performed using reference gene primer amplification. TCRdb's table, derived via immunoSEQ multiplex PCR, lists solely in-frame clones and lacks some. From that table come the V and J calls and clone size; the DNA was used to work out D and trimming. The sample holds about 200,000 clones; around 80% are singletons and the top ten take 27%. With regard to this clone: Additional DNA sequences in this sample encode the identical CDR3.

Input material: peripheral blood. The rearrangement joins TRBV5-4 to TRBJ2-7; 9 nucleotides align to TRBD2. This receptor was obtained from a man aged 40-55 years with acute or convalescent COVID-19. The CDR3 spells CASSLLAGPYEQYF. The CDR3 coding sequence is TGTGCCAGCAGCTTACTAGCGGGTCCCTACGAGCAGTACTTC.